This T cell receptor beta chain originates from a study of T cell repertoires and HLA-DP antigens. Overall study: A couple of male donors and one female donor spanned ages 18-to-29 through 60-to-69. Findings of the study overall: Average cumulative frequency of previously undetected clones was 36.3% against one allele and less than 60% against the other.

Germline V gene lookup returns CDR1 SGHNT and CDR2 YYREEE (reference sequence). J was trimmed by 5 bases and V by 4 bases; bases with no gene match: 6. The CDR3 has 14 amino acids. Purity of the untouched CD4+ T cells was approximately 98%. Remarks on this clone: Its antigen is as yet unknown.

Here immunoSEQ multiplex PCR was the method, and the copy in TCRdb shows in-frame clones only, minus some. Of about 89,000 clones in the sample, around nine tenths were seen once. The sequenced material came from CD4+ T cells from PBMCs. The genes are TRBV5-4 and TRBJ2-1; 7 bases are a match to TRBD2. The sequence came from a man aged 50 or older in good health and CMV-seronegative. The CDR3 DNA reads as TGTGCCAGCAGCCATGTGGCGGGGGACAATGAGCAGTTCTTC. Encoded protein: CASSHVAGDNEQFF.